This T cell receptor beta chain was recovered during a study of neurological immune-mediated disorders. General study points: Expanded clones shared no identical CDR3 amino acid sequences across subjects, which suggested private TCR-beta repertoires in all groups.

Unmatched junction bases numbered 9, after V lost 3 bases and J lost 0 bases. The germline V gene has CDR1 DFQATT and CDR2 SNEGSKA (reference sequence). The CDR3 has 19 residues. 5'RACE generated cDNA with 10-nucleotide random UMIs. TCRdb independently ran MiXCR on the 5' RACE reads; one entry per CDR3 protein. The table lists approximately 46,000 distinct CDR3 sequences, 9% to 12% of them singletons. This clonotype was detected many times. Its specificity is not known. This TCR was recovered from a man between 65 and 85 years old with HTLV-1-associated myelopathy (HAM/TSP). The chain joins TRBV20-1 to TRBJ1-6; 12 nucleotides agree with TRBD1. The sample comprised PBMCs. CDR3 amino acids: CSARRGTGGTSSYNSPLHF. The CDR3 DNA follows: TGCAGTGCTAGGCGAGGGACAGGGGGCACGAGCTCCTATAATTCACCCCTCCACTTT.